This T cell receptor beta chain was recovered during a study of T and B cells in COVID-19 patients. About the study: Peripheral blood came from COVID-19 patients with active infection or after recovery.

Overall study results and limits: Patients with COVID-19 reportedly showed strongly skewed T cell receptor beta variable and joining gene usage.

Judged by abundance, this clonotype is medium-sized. Its cognate antigen is unknown. Blood genomic DNA input for TRB amplification was roughly 220-500 ng. The CDR3 length is 14 residues. V gave up 6 bases and J gave up 1 base; unmatched junction bases: 4. The germline V gene encodes CDR1 MNHEY and CDR2 SVGAGI. Multiplex PCR with BIOMED2 TRB-A/B primer pools amplified TRB rearrangements. TCRdb ran MiXCR on the multiplex PCR reads and lists one entry per CDR3 protein. This repertoire shows roughly 18,000 distinct CDR3 sequences, over 25% found once; its top ten account for 3.5% to 5.5%. The chain combines TRBV6-5 with TRBJ2-7; TRBD2 agrees at 9 bases. Sequencing was carried out using blood. The TCR was taken from a human donor who had recovered from COVID-19. CDR3 protein: CASRGLAGSYEQYF. The CDR3 DNA reads TGTGCCAGCAGAGGGCTAGCGGGGTCCTACGAGCAGTACTTC.